These 6 T cell receptor beta chains came from one sample sequenced in a study of blood T cells in healthy people across ages. Using a J-beta primer mix together with a sample-barcoded 5' primer, a second PCR was run for 7 to 11 cycles. TCRdb reprocessed the 5' RACE reads via MiXCR and lists one record per CDR3 protein. The sample has about 1.7 million distinct CDR3 sequences; roughly 30% are singletons. The sample was blood. The receptors were sampled from a woman in her twenties or thirties in good health.

The gene calls are TRBV27 and TRBJ2-4, with D perhaps TRBD2 (5 bases). Germline V gene sequence: CDR1 MNHEY, CDR2 SMNVEV (reference sequence). Trimming removed 6 bases at V and 5 bases at J, with 14 bases between. The CDR3 is 14 residues long. The CDR3 reads CASRTELRENIQYF. The DNA for the CDR3 is TGTGCCAGCAGAACGGAGTTGAGGGAAAACATTCAGTACTTC.

Remarks on this clonotype: An end of the junction differs from the germline gene, which may be a read error. The genes are TRBV6-1 and TRBJ2-7, with D possibly being TRBD2 (5 bases). This CDR3 spans 15 amino acids. Germline V gene data show CDR1 as MNHNS and CDR2 as SASEGT. The DNA for the CDR3 is TGTGCCGGCAGTACCTACGGGGTATTAGGCGACGAGCAGTACTTC. It encodes CAGSTYGVLGDEQYF.

This clonotype was counted between two and nine times. CDR3 residues: CASSFPGTSGNYEQFF. CDR3 nucleotide sequence: TGTGCCAGCAGCTTCCCCGGGACTAGCGGGAACTATGAGCAGTTCTTC. The V call is TRBV7-9, the J call TRBJ2-1; TRBD2 aligns across 13 bases. Germline CDR1 is SEHNR and CDR2 is FQNEAQ (reference sequence). CDR3 length: 16 amino acids. V trimming: 3 bases; J trimming: 8 bases; junction bases outside the gene matches: 7.

The sample holds many counts of this clonotype. The chain is built from TRBV18 and TRBJ1-5, with D perhaps TRBD1 (5 bases). Germline V lookup: CDR1 KGHSH, CDR2 LQKENI. The V gene lost 2 bases and the J gene lost 7 bases, with 9 bases spanning the gap. The CDR3 is 13 residues long. The DNA for the CDR3 is TGTGCCAGCTCACCATCGGGGGACCAGCCCCAGCATTTT. Protein sequence: CASSPSGDQPQHF.

This clonotype was observed a few times. V and J are TRBV5-4 and TRBJ2-5; 10 nucleotides match TRBD1. CDR3 length: 15 amino acids. Germline values: CDR1 SGHNT, CDR2 YYREEE (reference sequence). V shed 3 bases, J shed 4 bases, and the junction held 6 bases outside the gene matches. The CDR3 loop reads CASSSGQGISETQYF. In DNA form, the CDR3 reads TGTGCCAGCAGCTCGGGACAGGGGATCTCAGAGACCCAGTACTTC.

This clonotype was counted ten times or more. The chain employs TRBV30 and TRBJ2-5; 7 bases agree with TRBD1. Germline V gives CDR1 GTSNPN, CDR2 SVGIG (reference sequence). The length of the CDR3 is 14 residues. The ends lost 1 base at V and 5 bases at J; junction bases unmatched: 7. CDR3: CAWSAPGGSETQYF. CDR3 nucleotide sequence: TGTGCCTGGAGTGCCCCAGGGGGATCGGAGACCCAGTACTTC.